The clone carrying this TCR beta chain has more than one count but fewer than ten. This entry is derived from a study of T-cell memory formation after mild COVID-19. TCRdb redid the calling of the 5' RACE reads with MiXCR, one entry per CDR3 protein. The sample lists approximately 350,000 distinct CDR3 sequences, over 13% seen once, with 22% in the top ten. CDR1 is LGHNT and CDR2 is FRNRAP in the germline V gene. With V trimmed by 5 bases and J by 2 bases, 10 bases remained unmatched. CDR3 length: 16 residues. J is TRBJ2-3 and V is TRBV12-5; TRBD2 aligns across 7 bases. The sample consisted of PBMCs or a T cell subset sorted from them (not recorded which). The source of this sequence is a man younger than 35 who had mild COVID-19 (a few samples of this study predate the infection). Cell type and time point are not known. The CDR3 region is CASGLRAGPFTDTQYF. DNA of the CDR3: TGTGCTAGTGGTCTGAGAGCGGGACCTTTCACAGATACGCAGTATTTT. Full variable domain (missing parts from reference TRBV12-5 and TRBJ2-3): DARVTQTPRHKVTEMGQEVTMRCQPILGHNTVFWYRQTMMQGLELLAYFRNRAPLDDSGMPKDRFSAEMPDATLATLKIQPSEPRDSAVYFCASGLRAGPFTDTQYFGPGTRLTVL.